The 18 T cell receptor beta chains given below trace back to one sample, sequenced in a study of graft-versus-host responses after intestinal transplantation. Produced via immunoSEQ multiplex PCR; TCRdb's table is partial and in-frame only. The table has tens of thousands of clones, approximately 84% seen once. For these receptors, no antigen is known. Here the sequenced sample was unstimulated CD4+ T cells sorted from spleen or lymph node cells, taken before transplant. These receptors originate from a human donor who was the organ donor for an intestinal transplant.

The chain recombines TRBV4-1 with TRBJ2-3; 7 bases align to TRBD1. V lost 1 base to trimming and J lost 3 bases; unmatched junction nucleotides: 1. CDR3 size: 14 residues. Germline V gene sequence: CDR1 MGHRA, CDR2 YSYEKL. The CDR3 here is CASSQVTGTDTQYF. CDR3 coding DNA: TGCGCCAGCAGCCAAGTGACAGGGACAGATACGCAGTATTTT.

This clone was observed a handful of times. V is TRBV18 and J is TRBJ2-7, with D hard to call. Trimming pared 3 bases from V and 2 bases from J, leaving 11 bases between. The CDR3 contains 14 residues. The germline V gene encodes CDR1 KGHSH and CDR2 LQKENI. The CDR3 protein is CASSPASITYEQYF. CDR3 in DNA: TGTGCCAGCTCACCGGCATCGATCACCTACGAGCAGTACTTC.

J is TRBJ2-2 and V is TRBV5-4; D call uncertain. Germline-derived CDR1 and CDR2 are SGHNT and YYREEE (reference sequence). V was clipped by 2 bases and J by 7 bases, with 9 bases between them. The CDR3 is made up of 13 amino acids. The CDR3 nucleotides read TGTGCCAGCAGCTTAGGATGGGACGGGGAGCTGTTTTTT. It codes for CASSLGWDGELFF.

V usage is TRBV9 and J usage is TRBJ2-5; TRBD1 matches 7 bases. CDR3 size: 15 residues. V was clipped by 0 bases and J by 5 bases; unmatched bases: 7. From germline, CDR1 is SGDLS and CDR2 YYNGEE. The CDR3 spells CASSVVRGLMETQYF. CDR3 DNA: TGTGCCAGCAGCGTAGTGAGGGGGCTGATGGAGACCCAGTACTTC.

This rearrangement joins TRBV2 to TRBJ1-4, with TRBD1 matching over 10 bases. CDR1 SNHLY and CDR2 FYNNEI come from the germline V gene. This CDR3 is 14 amino acids long. V gave up 6 bases and J gave up 6 bases; unmatched junction bases: 4. In nucleotides, the CDR3 is TGTGCCAGCAGCCGACAGGGGGCGTATGAAAAACTGTTTTTT. Amino acids: CASSRQGAYEKLFF.

The chain couples TRBV10-3 to TRBJ1-2; possible D gene TRBD1, 5 bases. The length of the CDR3 is 16 residues. Trimming took 0 bases from V and 0 from J, leaving 11 bases between them. CDR1 and CDR2 from the germline V gene are ENHRY and SYGVKD. The CDR3 sequence is CAISESGGLANYGYTF. The CDR3 DNA reads TGTGCCATCAGTGAGTCGGGGGGACTCGCTAACTATGGCTACACCTTC.

The chain carries TRBV6-6 and TRBJ2-3, with unresolved D. In germline, CDR1 is MNHNY, CDR2 SVGAGI (reference sequence). The CDR3 spans 12 residues. Trimming removed 8 bases from V and 5 bases from J, with 11 bases in between. This CDR3 is CASSAARDTQYF. CDR3 in DNA: TGTGCCAGCTCTGCGGCGAGAGATACGCAGTATTTT.

The rearrangement joins TRBV18 to TRBJ1-3; no reliable D call. The length of the CDR3 is 13 residues. Deletions cut 1 base from V and 3 bases from J, with 4 bases between. Germline CDR1 is KGHSH and CDR2 is LQKENI. The CDR3: CASSPQGGNTIYF. DNA of the CDR3: TGTGCCAGCTCACCACAGGGTGGAAACACCATATATTTT.

The chain uses TRBV11-2 and TRBJ2-3; no clear D gene. The CDR3 has 11 amino acids. V lost 1 base to trimming and J lost 4 bases, with 0 bases between them. Germline CDR1 is SGHAT and CDR2 is FQNNGV. CDR3 sequence (DNA): TGTGCCAGCAGCTTAGCAGATACGCAGTATTTT. This sequence encodes CASSLADTQYF.

The genes are TRBV4-1 and TRBJ2-5, with a possible D match to TRBD2 (6 bases). Trimming removed 1 base from V and 4 bases from J, with 7 bases in between. The CDR3 length is 13 residues. CDR1 and CDR2 from the germline V gene are MGHRA and YSYEKL. The CDR3 sequence: CASSQVGGETQYF. CDR3 coding DNA: TGCGCCAGCAGCCAAGTCGGGGGAGAGACCCAGTACTTC.

This clone has only one observation. This chain's CDR3 is CASSLRGGQETQYF. The CDR3 coding sequence is TGTGCCAGCAGCTTGCGGGGGGGCCAAGAGACCCAGTACTTC. V gene TRBV5-5 combines with J gene TRBJ2-5, with 8 bases matching TRBD2. Germline trimming cut 1 base from V and 1 base from J; bases unmatched to any gene: 0. Per germline, CDR1 SGHKS and CDR2 YYEKEE (reference sequence). The CDR3 has 14 residues.

The J gene is TRBJ2-1, the V gene TRBV7-9, with 8 bases matching TRBD2. Trimming removed 2 bases from V and 4 bases from J; junction bases left unmatched: 16. The V gene's germline CDR1 is SEHNR and CDR2 FQNEAQ (reference sequence). This CDR3 is 19 amino acids long. CDR3: CASSLTGGGLNNLYNEQFF. In DNA form, the CDR3 reads TGTGCCAGCAGCTTAACGGGAGGGGGGCTCAATAACCTTTACAATGAGCAGTTCTTC.

The chain recombines TRBV7-9 with TRBJ2-1; 10 bases map to TRBD2. J lost 14 bases, V lost 1 base, and 5 bases had no gene match. The V gene's germline CDR1 is SEHNR and CDR2 FQNEAQ (reference sequence). This CDR3 has 13 residues. The CDR3 spells CASSLEASGGKFF. CDR3 DNA sequence: TGTGCCAGCAGCTTAGAGGCTAGCGGGGGAAAGTTCTTC.

J is TRBJ2-7 and V is TRBV20-1; D ambiguous. The length of the CDR3 is 9 residues. Germline CDR1 DFQATT, CDR2 SNEGSKA (reference sequence). V lost 8 bases and J 2 bases, leaving 4 bases between the germline ends. CDR3 region: CSTPYEQYF. DNA for the CDR3: TGCAGTACCCCCTACGAGCAGTACTTC.

This clone came up once. The chain combines TRBV5-4 with TRBJ2-7, with D possibly being TRBD2 (6 bases). Germline V gene data show CDR1 as SGHNT and CDR2 as YYREEE (reference sequence). V was pared by 3 bases and J by 7 bases, with 14 bases between. The CDR3 has 13 residues. The CDR3, as DNA: TGTGCCAGCAGCTGGGAGCTGGCGGGGGAGCAGTACTTC. Its translation is CASSWELAGEQYF. Variable domain in full (rest from reference TRBV5-4 and TRBJ2-7): ETGVTQSPTHLIKTRGQQVTLRCSSQSGHNTVSWYQQALGQGPQFIFQYYREEENGRGNFPPRFSGLQFPNYSSELNVNALELDDSALYLCASSWELAGEQYFGPGTRLTVT.

This chain connects TRBV27 to TRBJ2-5; 9 bases align to TRBD1. The CDR3 is 14 residues long. V shed 3 bases and J 5 bases; nucleotides not matched to a gene: 4. The germline gives CDR1 MNHEY, CDR2 SMNVEV (reference sequence). CDR3 region: CASSLGTGTETQYF. The CDR3 DNA reads TGTGCCAGCAGTTTGGGGACAGGGACTGAGACCCAGTACTTC.

The chain has TRBV27 and TRBJ1-5; possibly TRBD1 for D (5 bases). Germline V gene sequence: CDR1 MNHEY, CDR2 SMNVEV (reference sequence). The ends were cut back, 6 bases at V and 7 bases at J, with 13 bases in the middle. The CDR3 runs 13 residues. CDR3 nucleotides: TGTGCCAGCAGCAAAGACAGAATACAGCCCCAGCATTTT. It yields the protein CASSKDRIQPQHF.

V and J are TRBV15 and TRBJ2-7; D is unclear. V was cut by 0 bases and J by 6 bases, with 12 bases left in between. The CDR3 loop spans 14 amino acids. Germline CDR1 is LNHNV and CDR2 is YYDKDF (reference sequence). This CDR3 is CATSREGLVGEQYF. DNA for the CDR3: TGTGCCACCAGCAGAGAAGGTTTAGTCGGCGAGCAGTACTTC. Full variable domain (remainder filled in from reference TRBV15 and TRBJ2-7): DAMVIQNPRYQVTQFGKPVTLSCSQTLNHNVMYWYQQKSSQAPKLLFHYYDKDFNNEADTPDNFQSRRPNTSFCFLDIRSPGLGDTAMYLCATSREGLVGEQYFGPGTRLTVT.